The sequence of this T cell receptor (beta chain) was determined in a study of T-cell reconstitution after alpha-beta-depleted transplantation in children. Study results and caveats: Newly produced T cells mostly accounted for T-cell counts and diversity one year post-transplant. Several hundred graft clones that had expanded were reportedly the source of alpha-beta T cells about two months after transplant.

Unique molecular identifiers were used to barcode this TCRbeta library. TCRdb itself ran the PCR reads through MiXCR, one entry per CDR3 protein. The profile covers 550,000 to 600,000 distinct CDR3 sequences, with roughly 24% appearing a single time and 14% taken by the ten largest. Concerning this clonotype: Its target is not known.

This clonotype originated in a boy younger than two who had a stem cell transplant for acute myeloid leukemia, so the T cells may come from the graft donor. The input for sequencing was PBMCs, mostly from graft donor cells, taken 360 days after TCRalphabeta/CD19-depleted stem cell transplant.

The CDR3 nucleotides read TGCGCCAGCCCTTTCCCTAGACAGGTGGCCTACGAGCAGTACTTC. It is translated as CASPFPRQVAYEQYF. The genes are TRBV5-1 and TRBJ2-7; maybe TRBD1 (6 bases). Trimming took off 7 bases at V and 2 bases at J, with 19 bases between the two ends. The CDR3 is 15 amino acids. The germline V gene encodes CDR1 SGHRS and CDR2 YFSETQ.